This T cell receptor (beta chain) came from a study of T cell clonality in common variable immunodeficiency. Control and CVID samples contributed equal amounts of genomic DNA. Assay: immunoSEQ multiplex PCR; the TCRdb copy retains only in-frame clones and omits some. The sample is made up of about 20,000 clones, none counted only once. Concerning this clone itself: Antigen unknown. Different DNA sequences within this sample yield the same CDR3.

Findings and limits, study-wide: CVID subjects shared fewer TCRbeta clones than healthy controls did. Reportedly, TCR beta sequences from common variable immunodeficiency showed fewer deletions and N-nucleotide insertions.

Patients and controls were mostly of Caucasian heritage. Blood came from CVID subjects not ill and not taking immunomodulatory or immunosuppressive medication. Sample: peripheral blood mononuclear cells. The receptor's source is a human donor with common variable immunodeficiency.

CDR3 bases read: TGTGCCAGCTCACCGGGACAGGGGGAGACC. This encodes CASSPGQGET. The entire CDR3 sequence reads CASSPGQGETQYF. The chain links TRBV18 to TRBJ2-5; 10 bases are shared with TRBD1. The read finishes 3 residues shy of the CDR3 end, and the germline J gene is used to complete it. V lost 3 bases and J lost 5; bases outside the gene matches: 0. CDR1 and CDR2 from the germline V gene are KGHSH and LQKENI. The CDR3 is 13 residues long. The full variable domain, with the rest looked up from reference TRBV18 and TRBJ2-5, is NAGVMQNPRHLVRRRGQEARLRCSPMKGHSHVYWYRQLPEEGLKFMVYLQKENIIDESGMPKERFSAEFPKEGPSILRIQQVVRGDSAAYFCASSPGQGETQYFGPGTRLLVL.